This T cell receptor beta chain derives from a study of naive and memory T cell subsets (dated by TCRdb to 2015 to 2018). The study in broad terms: An open-source, UMI-based TCR alpha and beta sequencing pipeline was applied to sorted naive and memory peripheral blood T cell subsets. The functional CMV T cell responses agreed completely with IgG serology results. RNA was DNase-treated and reverse transcribed with TCR constant-region primers, mostly using SuperScript III. The research as a whole found: A clonotype was defined as a single alpha or beta chain sequence rather than as a paired alpha/beta receptor. A few larger clonotypes were present in naive repertoires, especially CD8 naive repertoires, and these clonotypes were possibly memory cells re-expressing CD45RA. Gini index rose and Shannon and inverse Simpson diversity fell from naive through CM, EM and EMRA in both CD4 and CD8 cells. TCR abundance followed a power law with an exponent that was different for naive and memory subsets but consistent across the three individuals. Following error correction, more than 95% of naive TCR sequences occurred only once, which made naive abundance distributions much steeper than those of memory subsets. The repertoire findings for the naive and memory subsets could not be validated, as no ground truth was available. RNA-based TCR counts may be influenced by expression changes linked to T cell activation and differentiation.

Libraries were constructed by UMI-ligation and nested PCR. To cover both TRBC1 and TRBC2, the beta constant-region primer consisted of an equimolar mix of two oligonucleotides. A single-stranded oligonucleotide containing the SP2 primer and a 12-nucleotide UMI was joined to the 3' end of the cDNA by T4 RNA ligase 1. Four rounds of PCR were used to amplify ligated cDNA, with nested alpha and beta constant-region primers being used together with the SP2 primer. The ligation reaction was kept at 16 degrees C for about 20-25 hours. PCR2 was typically performed as a SYBR Green qPCR and was stopped at a predetermined threshold so that over-amplification was prevented. Agencourt AMPure XP magnetic beads were used for all purifications after the first. Libraries were quantified by Qubit and checked on a TapeStation, with a main peak expected near 650 bp. The pooled libraries were sequenced on an Illumina MiSeq using v2 2x251 paired-end kits, which usually yielded roughly 0.9-2 million reads per sample. Each sample library was pooled at around 4 nM, and roughly 5-8% PhiX was included to improve cluster recognition. In the source study's methods: V and J genes were assigned to Demultiplexor-processed FASTQ reads by Decombinator through tag matching, with a single base-pair mismatch being allowed. UMIs were used by Collapsinator to correct both sequencing errors and frequency errors arising from PCR heterogeneity. TCRs were translated and CDR3s were extracted from the conserved cysteine to the FGXG phenylalanine by CDR3Translator, with non-productive sequences being flagged. Repertoires were subsampled to equal numbers of UMI-defined TCRs before Gini, Shannon entropy and inverse Simpson indices were calculated. Clonotype abundance distributions were fitted to a power law by maximum likelihood within the linear range. On one naive CD8 sample, the pipeline and MIGEC gave similar UMI counts, unique TCR numbers and clonal distributions. In one analysis, naive TCRs also found in any memory subset of the same donor were removed from the naive repertoire. A set of 7,322 CMV-associated CDR3 sequences, compiled from VDJdb and a published dataset, was used to search the repertoires. TCRdb itself trimmed the public reads at Q25 with fastp, ran MiXCR and retained productive beta chains. CDR3 protein duplicates are merged, each entry listing the most common genes and DNA. The V and J calls and clone size are TCRdb's, not the authors'. In all, the sample holds 120,000 to 150,000 distinct CDR3 sequences, and 15% to 20% of those were seen once. More than 0.13% of the sample belongs to the ten largest clones.

The CDR3 measures 19 amino acids from cysteine to phenylalanine. The only DNA kept is the CDR3, 57 bases in frame from the first base. CDR1 is given as MGHDK and CDR2 as SYGVNS, both from the germline V gene. The V end gives up 0 bases and the J end 4 bases, leaving 16 bases in the junction not matched to a gene. Separate amplification of TCR alpha and beta chain libraries was performed from the second PCR step onward. The CMV status of each donor was determined by measuring IFNgamma production from CD4+ T cells after fresh PBMCs had been stimulated overnight with CMV viral lysate. Miltenyi beads were used first to positively select CD4 T cells, and CD8 T cells were then positively selected from the CD4-negative fraction. Cells were stained for CD3, CD4, CD8, CD45RA, CD27 and a live/dead dye and were sorted on a BD Aria II into four subsets based on CD45RA and CD27. A few healthy volunteers provided blood, and each donor's sample was split into CD4 and CD8 T cells and then further divided into four differentiation subsets. Around 120 ml of peripheral blood was collected from each donor, and PBMC were isolated from the blood using Ficoll-Paque PLUS density-gradient centrifugation. After sorting, cells were lysed in RLT buffer, RNA was extracted using a Qiagen RNeasy kit, and the extracted RNA was stored at -80 degrees C.

This clonotype was observed a few times. Its antigen is not yet known. Nothing much larger sits one base from this clone, and base qualities are not available. The clonotype comes from a human donor in good health. The V and J segments used are TRBV25-1 and TRBJ2-3, and TRBD2 matches 7 of the central bases. What was sequenced was naive CD4+ T cells from blood. Taken with the paper, the label for cell subset or site translates to: naive T cells, CD45RA high CD27+. DNA sequence: TGTGCCAGCAGTGAATACGCTAGCGGAGCCTCTTCATCCCCAGATACGCAGTATTTT. Its protein is CASSEYASGASSSPDTQYF.